This T cell receptor beta chain was profiled in a study of molecular identifiers for immune sequencing clone quantification. The V end lost 1 base, the J end lost 0 bases, and 3 bases lay between the germline ends. The CDR3 length is 14 residues. Germline V CDR1 and CDR2: MNHEY, SVGAGI. This clonotype was detected many times. The antigen is undetermined. The bulk TCR libraries were made with methods described before and with listed TCR primers. MiXCR, applied by TCRdb to the PCR reads, yields one record per CDR3 protein. The sample shows around 470,000 distinct CDR3 sequences, 20% to 25% of them seen only once. Naive CD8 T cells, phenotype CD8+CD4-CCR7+CD45RA+, were sorted. Notes on the study in general: Spiked Jurkat TCR RNA equivalent to one cell was reportedly detectable in 800,000 to 1,000,000 naive cells.

The chain links TRBV6-5 to TRBJ2-2; D is unclear. Input material: naive CD8+ T cells from blood, with Jurkat cell RNA spiked in. Sample subset: FACS-sorted CD8+CD4-CCR7+CD45RA+ naive T cells. The sequence came from a human donor in good health. Some libraries in this study had Jurkat cell RNA spiked in. In DNA, the CDR3 is TGTGCCAGCAGTTACTATGCGAACACCGGGGAGCTGTTTTTT. Encoded protein: CASSYYANTGELFF.